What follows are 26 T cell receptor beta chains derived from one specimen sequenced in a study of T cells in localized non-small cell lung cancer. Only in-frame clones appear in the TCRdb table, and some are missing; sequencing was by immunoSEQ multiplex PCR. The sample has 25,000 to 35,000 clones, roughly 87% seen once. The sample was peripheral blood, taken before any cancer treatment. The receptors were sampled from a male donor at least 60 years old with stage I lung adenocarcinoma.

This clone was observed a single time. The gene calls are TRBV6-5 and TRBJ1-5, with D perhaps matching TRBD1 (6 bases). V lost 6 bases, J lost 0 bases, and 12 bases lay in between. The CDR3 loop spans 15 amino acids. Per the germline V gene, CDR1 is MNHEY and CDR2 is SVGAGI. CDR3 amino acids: CASRVDSYSNQPQHF. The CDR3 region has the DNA TGTGCCAGCAGAGTGGACAGCTATAGCAATCAGCCCCAGCATTTT.

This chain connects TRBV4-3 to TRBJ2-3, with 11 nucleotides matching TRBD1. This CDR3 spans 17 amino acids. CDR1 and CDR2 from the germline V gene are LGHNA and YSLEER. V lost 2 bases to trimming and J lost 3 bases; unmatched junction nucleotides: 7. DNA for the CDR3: TGCGCCAGCAGCCAACAGCAAGGGACAGGGGGAACAGATACGCAGTATTTT. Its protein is CASSQQQGTGGTDTQYF.

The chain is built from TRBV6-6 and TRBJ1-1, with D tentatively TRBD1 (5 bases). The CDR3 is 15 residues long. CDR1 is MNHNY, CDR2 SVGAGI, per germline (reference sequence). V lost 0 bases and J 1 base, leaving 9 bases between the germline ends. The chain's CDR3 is CASSYSGQGNTEAFF. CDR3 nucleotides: TGTGCCAGCAGTTACTCAGGCCAGGGGAACACTGAAGCTTTCTTT.

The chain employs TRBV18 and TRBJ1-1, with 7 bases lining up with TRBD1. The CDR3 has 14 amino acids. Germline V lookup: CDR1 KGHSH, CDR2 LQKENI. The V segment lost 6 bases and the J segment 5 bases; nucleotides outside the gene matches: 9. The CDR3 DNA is TGTGCCAGCTCTCGACCCTCAGGGGGAACTGAAGCTTTCTTT. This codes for CASSRPSGGTEAFF.

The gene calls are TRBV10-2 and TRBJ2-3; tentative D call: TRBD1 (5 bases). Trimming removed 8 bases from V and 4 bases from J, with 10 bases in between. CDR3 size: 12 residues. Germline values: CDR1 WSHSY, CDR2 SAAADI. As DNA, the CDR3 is TGCGCCAGCGGTCAGGGCTCAGATACGCAGTATTTT. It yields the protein CASGQGSDTQYF.

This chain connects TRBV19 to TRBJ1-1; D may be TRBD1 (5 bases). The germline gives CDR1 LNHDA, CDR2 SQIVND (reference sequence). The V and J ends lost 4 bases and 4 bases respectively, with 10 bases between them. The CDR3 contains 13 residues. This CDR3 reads CASSKRGVTEAFF. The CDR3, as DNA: TGTGCCAGTAGTAAAAGAGGGGTCACTGAAGCTTTCTTT.

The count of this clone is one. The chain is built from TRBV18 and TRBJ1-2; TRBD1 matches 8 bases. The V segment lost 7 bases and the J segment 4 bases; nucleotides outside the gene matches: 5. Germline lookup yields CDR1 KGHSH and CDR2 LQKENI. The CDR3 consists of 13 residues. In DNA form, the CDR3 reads TGTGCCAGCTGGGCAGGGGGCTCCTATGGCTACACCTTC. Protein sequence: CASWAGGSYGYTF.

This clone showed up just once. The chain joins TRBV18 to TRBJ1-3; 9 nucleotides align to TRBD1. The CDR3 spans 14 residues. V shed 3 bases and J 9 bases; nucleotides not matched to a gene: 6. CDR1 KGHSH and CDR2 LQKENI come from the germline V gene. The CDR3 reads CASSPPQGASTIYF. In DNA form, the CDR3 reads TGTGCCAGCTCACCCCCACAGGGGGCTAGCACCATATATTTT.

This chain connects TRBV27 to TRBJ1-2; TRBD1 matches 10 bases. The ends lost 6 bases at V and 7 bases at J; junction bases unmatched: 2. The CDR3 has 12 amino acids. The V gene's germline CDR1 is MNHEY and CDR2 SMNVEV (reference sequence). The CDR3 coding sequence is TGTGCCAGCAGAAGGGACAGGGGTGGCTACACCTTC. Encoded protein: CASRRDRGGYTF.

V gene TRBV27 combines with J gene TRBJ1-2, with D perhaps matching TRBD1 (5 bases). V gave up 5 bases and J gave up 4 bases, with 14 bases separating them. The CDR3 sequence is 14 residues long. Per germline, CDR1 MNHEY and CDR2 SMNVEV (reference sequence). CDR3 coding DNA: TGTGCCAGCAGTCCAAAGGCAGGGTCCTATGGCTACACCTTC. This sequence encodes CASSPKAGSYGYTF.

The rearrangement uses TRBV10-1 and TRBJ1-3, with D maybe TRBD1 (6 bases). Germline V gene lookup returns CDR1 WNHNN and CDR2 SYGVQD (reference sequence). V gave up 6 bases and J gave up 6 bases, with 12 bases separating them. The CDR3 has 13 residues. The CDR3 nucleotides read TGCGCCAGCAGCCGGGACACCCCAAACACCATATATTTT. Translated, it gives CASSRDTPNTIYF.

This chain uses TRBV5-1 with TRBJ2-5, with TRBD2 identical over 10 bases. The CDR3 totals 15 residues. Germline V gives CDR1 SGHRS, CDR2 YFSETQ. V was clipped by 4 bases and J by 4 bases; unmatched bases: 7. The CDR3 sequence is CASSISGGARETQYF. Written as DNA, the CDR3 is TGCGCCAGCAGCATAAGCGGGGGGGCGAGAGAGACCCAGTACTTC.

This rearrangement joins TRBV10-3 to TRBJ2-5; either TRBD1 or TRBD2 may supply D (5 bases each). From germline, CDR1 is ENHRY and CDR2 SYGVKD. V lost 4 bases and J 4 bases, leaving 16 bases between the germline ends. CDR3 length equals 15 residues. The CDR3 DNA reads TGTGCCATCAGTGGGGGGTCTAGGGTACGAGAGACCCAGTACTTC. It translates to CAISGGSRVRETQYF.

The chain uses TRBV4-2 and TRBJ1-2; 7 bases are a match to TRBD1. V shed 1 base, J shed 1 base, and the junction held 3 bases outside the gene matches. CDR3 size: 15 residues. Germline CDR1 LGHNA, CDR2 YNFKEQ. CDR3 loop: CASSQGGGRNYGYTF. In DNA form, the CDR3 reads TGTGCCAGCAGCCAAGGAGGGGGCCGTAACTATGGCTACACCTTC.

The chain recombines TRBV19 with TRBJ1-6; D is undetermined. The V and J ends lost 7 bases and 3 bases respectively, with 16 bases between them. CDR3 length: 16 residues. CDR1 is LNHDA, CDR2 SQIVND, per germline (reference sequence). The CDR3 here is CASNLAANVYNSPLHF. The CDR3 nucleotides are TGTGCCAGTAACCTGGCAGCGAACGTCTATAATTCACCCCTCCACTTT.

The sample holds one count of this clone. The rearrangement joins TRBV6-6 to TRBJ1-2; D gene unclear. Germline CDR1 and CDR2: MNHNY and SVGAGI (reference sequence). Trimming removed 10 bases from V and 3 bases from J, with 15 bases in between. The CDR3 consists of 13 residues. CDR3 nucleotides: TGTGCCACTACCCTTCAAGTTCACTATGGCTACACCTTC. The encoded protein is CATTLQVHYGYTF.

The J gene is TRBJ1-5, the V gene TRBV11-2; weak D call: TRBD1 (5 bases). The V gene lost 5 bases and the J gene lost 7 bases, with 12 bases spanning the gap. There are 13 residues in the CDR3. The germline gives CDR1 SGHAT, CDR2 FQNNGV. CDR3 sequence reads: CASSRGLSQPQHF. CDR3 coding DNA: TGTGCCAGCAGCAGGGGCCTGTCCCAGCCCCAGCATTTT.

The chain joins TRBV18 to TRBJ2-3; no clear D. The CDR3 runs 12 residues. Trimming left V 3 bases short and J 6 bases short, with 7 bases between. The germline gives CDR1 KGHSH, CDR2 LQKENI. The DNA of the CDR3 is TGTGCCAGCTCACCCACCCAGGATACGCAGTATTTT. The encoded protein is CASSPTQDTQYF.

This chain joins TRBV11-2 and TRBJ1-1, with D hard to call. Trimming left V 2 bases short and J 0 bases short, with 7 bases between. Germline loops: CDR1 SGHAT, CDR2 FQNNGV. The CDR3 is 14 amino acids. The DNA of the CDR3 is TGTGCCAGCAGCTTATACGGGTTGAACACTGAAGCTTTCTTT. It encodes CASSLYGLNTEAFF.

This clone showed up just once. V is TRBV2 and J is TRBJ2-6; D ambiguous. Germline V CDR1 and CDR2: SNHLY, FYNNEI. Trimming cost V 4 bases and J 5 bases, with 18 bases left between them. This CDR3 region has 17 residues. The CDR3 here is CASSVYPIQSRANVLTF. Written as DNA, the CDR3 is TGTGCCAGCAGTGTTTATCCGATACAAAGTCGGGCCAACGTCCTGACTTTC.

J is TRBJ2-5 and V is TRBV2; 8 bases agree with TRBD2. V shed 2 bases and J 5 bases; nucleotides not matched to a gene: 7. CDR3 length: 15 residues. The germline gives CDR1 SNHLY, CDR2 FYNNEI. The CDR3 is CASSENGGAGETQYF. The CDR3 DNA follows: TGTGCCAGCAGTGAAAACGGGGGGGCCGGGGAGACCCAGTACTTC.

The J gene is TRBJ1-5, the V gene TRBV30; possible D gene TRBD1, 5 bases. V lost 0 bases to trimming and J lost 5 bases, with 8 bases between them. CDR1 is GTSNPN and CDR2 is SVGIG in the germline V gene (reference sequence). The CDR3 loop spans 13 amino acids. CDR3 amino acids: CAWSVRGDQPQHF. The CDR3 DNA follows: TGTGCCTGGAGTGTGCGGGGGGATCAGCCCCAGCATTTT.

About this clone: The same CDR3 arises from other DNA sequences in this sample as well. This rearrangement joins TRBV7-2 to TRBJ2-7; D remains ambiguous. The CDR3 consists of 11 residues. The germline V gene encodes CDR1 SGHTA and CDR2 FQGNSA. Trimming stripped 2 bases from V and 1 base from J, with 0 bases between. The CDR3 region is CASSLSYEQYF. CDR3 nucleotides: TGTGCCAGCAGCTTATCCTACGAGCAGTACTTC.

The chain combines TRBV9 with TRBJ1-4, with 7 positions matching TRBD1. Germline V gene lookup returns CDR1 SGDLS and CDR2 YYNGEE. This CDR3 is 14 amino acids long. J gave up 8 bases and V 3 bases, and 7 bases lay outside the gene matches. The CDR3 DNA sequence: TGTGCCAGCAGCGCACAGGGGAGTGGCGAAAAACTGTTTTTT. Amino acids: CASSAQGSGEKLFF. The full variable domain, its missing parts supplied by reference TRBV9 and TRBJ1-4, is DSGVTQTPKHLITATGQRVTLRCSPRSGDLSVYWYQQSLDQGLQFLIQYYNGEERAKGNILERFSAQQFPDLHSELNLSSLELGDSALYFCASSAQGSGEKLFFGSGTQLSVL.

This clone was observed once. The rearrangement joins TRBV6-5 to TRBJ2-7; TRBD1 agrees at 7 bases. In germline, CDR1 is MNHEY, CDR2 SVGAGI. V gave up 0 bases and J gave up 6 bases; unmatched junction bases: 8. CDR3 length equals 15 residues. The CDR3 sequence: CASSYSRGLGREQYF. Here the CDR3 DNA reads TGTGCCAGCAGTTACTCAAGGGGGCTGGGGCGCGAGCAGTACTTC.

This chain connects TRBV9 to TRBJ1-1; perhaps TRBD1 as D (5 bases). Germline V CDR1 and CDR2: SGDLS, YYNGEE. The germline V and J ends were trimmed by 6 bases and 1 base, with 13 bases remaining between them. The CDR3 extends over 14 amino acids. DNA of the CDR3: TGTGCCAGCAACACGGGGGAGGGGAACACTGAAGCTTTCTTT. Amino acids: CASNTGEGNTEAFF.